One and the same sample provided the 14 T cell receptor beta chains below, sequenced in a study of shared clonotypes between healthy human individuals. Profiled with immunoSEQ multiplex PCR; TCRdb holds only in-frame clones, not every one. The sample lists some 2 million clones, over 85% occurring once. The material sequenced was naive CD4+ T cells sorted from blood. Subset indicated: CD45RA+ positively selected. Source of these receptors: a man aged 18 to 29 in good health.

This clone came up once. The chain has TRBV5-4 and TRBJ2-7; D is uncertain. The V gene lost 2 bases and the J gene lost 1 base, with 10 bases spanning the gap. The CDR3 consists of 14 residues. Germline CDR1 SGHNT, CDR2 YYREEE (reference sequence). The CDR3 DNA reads TGTGCCAGCAGCTTTGGCGGAGCTTCCTACGAGCAGTACTTC. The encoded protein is CASSFGGASYEQYF.

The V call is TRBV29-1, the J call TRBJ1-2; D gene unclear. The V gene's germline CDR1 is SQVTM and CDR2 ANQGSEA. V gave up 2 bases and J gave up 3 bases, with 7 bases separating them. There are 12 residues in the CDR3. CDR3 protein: CSVEKSYYGYTF. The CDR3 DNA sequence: TGCAGCGTTGAAAAGTCATACTATGGCTACACCTTC.

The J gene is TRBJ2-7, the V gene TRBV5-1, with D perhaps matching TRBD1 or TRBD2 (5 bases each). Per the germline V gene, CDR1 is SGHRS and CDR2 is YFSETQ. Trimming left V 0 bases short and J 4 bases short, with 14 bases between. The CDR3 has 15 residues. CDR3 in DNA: TGCGCCAGCAGCTTGGTCCGGGGCGGTGTGTACGAGCAGTACTTC. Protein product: CASSLVRGGVYEQYF.

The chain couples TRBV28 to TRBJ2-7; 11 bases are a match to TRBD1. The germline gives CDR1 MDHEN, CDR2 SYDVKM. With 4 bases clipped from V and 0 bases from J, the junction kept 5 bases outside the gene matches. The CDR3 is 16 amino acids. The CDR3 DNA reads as TGTGCCAGCAGTTCCCCCGGGACAGGGGGCTCCTACGAGCAGTACTTC. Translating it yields CASSSPGTGGSYEQYF. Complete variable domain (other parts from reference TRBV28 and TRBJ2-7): DVKVTQSSRYLVKRTGEKVFLECVQDMDHENMFWYRQDPGLGLRLIYFSYDVKMKEKGDIPEGYSVSREKKERFSLILESASTNQTSMYLCASSSPGTGGSYEQYFGPGTRLTVT.

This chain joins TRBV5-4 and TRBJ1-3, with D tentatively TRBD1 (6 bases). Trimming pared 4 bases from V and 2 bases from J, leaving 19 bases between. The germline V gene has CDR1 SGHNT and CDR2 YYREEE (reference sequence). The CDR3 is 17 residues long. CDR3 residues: CASSGGWTADTGNTIYF. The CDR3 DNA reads TGTGCCAGCAGCGGAGGTTGGACAGCTGATACTGGAAACACCATATATTTT.

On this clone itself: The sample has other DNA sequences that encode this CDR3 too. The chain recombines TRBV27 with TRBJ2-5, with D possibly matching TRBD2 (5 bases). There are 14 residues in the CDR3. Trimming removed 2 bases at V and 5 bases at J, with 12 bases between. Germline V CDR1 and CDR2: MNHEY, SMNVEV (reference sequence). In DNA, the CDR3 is TGTGCCAGCAGTTTAGGATCTAGAGGGGAGACCCAGTACTTC. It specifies CASSLGSRGETQYF.

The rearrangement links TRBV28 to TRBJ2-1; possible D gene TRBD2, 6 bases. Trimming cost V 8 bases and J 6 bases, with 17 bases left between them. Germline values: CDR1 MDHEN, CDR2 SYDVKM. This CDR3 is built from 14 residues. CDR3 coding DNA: TGTGCCAGCTCAGGAGGGCATTTGGCCAATGAGCAGTTCTTC. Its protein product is CASSGGHLANEQFF. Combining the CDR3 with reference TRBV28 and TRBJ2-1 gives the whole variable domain DVKVTQSSRYLVKRTGEKVFLECVQDMDHENMFWYRQDPGLGLRLIYFSYDVKMKEKGDIPEGYSVSREKKERFSLILESASTNQTSMYLCASSGGHLANEQFFGPGTRLTVL.

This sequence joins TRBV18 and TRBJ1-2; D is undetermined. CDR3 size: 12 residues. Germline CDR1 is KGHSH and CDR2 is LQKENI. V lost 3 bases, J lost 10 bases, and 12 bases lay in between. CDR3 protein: CASSPSGEVYTF. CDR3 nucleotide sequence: TGTGCCAGCTCACCCTCGGGAGAAGTCTACACCTTC. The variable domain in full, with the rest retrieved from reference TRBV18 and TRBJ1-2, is NAGVMQNPRHLVRRRGQEARLRCSPMKGHSHVYWYRQLPEEGLKFMVYLQKENIIDESGMPKERFSAEFPKEGPSILRIQQVVRGDSAAYFCASSPSGEVYTFGSGTRLTVV.

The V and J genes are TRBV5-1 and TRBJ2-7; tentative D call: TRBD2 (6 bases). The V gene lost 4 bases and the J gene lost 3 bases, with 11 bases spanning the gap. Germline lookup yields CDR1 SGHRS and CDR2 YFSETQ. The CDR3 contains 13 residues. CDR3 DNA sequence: TGCGCCAGCAGCGTTTACGGGAGCTACGAGCAGTACTTC. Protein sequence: CASSVYGSYEQYF.

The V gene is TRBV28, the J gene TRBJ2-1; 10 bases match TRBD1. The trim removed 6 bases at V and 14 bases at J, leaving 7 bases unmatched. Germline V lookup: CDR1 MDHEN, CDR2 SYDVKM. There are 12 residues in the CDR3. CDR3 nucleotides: TGTGCCAGCAGCGACGGGACAGGGGAAGAGTTCTTC. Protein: CASSDGTGEEFF.

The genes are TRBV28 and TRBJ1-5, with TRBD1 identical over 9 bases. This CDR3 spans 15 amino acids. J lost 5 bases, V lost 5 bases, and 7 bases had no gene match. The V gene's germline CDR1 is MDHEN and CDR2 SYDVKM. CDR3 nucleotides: TGTGCCAGCAGTCTTGTCGGGACAGGGCATCAGCCCCAGCATTTT. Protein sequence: CASSLVGTGHQPQHF.

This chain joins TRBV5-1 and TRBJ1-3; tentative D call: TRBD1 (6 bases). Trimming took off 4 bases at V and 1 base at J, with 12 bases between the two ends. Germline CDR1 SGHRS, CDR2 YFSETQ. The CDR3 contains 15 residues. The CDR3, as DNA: TGCGCCAGCAGCCCGGACAGCTTTTCTGGAAACACCATATATTTT. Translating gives CASSPDSFSGNTIYF. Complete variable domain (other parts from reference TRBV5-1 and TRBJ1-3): KAGVTQTPRYLIKTRGQQVTLSCSPISGHRSVSWYQQTPGQGLQFLFEYFSETQRNKGNFPGRFSGRQFSNSRSEMNVSTLELGDSALYLCASSPDSFSGNTIYFGEGSWLTVV.

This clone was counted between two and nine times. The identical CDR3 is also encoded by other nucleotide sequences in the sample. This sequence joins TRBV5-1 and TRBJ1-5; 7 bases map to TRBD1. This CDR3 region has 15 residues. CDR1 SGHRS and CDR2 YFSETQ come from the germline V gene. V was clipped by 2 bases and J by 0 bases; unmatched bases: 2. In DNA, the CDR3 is TGCGCCAGCAGCTTTACAGGGGATAGCAATCAGCCCCAGCATTTT. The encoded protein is CASSFTGDSNQPQHF. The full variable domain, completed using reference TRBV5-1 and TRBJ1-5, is KAGVTQTPRYLIKTRGQQVTLSCSPISGHRSVSWYQQTPGQGLQFLFEYFSETQRNKGNFPGRFSGRQFSNSRSEMNVSTLELGDSALYLCASSFTGDSNQPQHFGDGTRLSIL.

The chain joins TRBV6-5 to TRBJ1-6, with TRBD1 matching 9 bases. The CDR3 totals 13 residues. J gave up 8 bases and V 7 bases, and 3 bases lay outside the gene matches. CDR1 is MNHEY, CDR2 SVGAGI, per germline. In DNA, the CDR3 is TGTGCCAGCAAGGACAGGGGAGATTCACCCCTCCACTTT. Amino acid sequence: CASKDRGDSPLHF.